A single sample is the source of the 29 T cell receptor beta chains below, sequenced in a study of blood T cell repertoires in COVID-19. Here immunoSEQ multiplex PCR was the method, and the copy in TCRdb shows in-frame clones only, minus some. Here the sample spans 200,000 to 250,000 clones, 80% to 90% being singletons. The sequencing sample was made of peripheral blood. These receptors were obtained from a woman aged 45-65 years with active or convalescent COVID-19.

This clone was seen once. This chain joins TRBV5-4 and TRBJ2-2, with 9 bases aligning to TRBD2. Per the germline V gene, CDR1 is SGHNT and CDR2 is YYREEE (reference sequence). The CDR3 length is 17 residues. Unmatched junction bases numbered 7, after V lost 2 bases and J lost 2 bases. The CDR3 DNA sequence: TGTGCCAGCAGCTTAACTCGCGGGGGGGCCAACACCGGGGAGCTGTTTTTT. Residues: CASSLTRGGANTGELFF.

V and J are TRBV2 and TRBJ1-4; possible D gene TRBD1, 5 bases. The ends were cut back, 3 bases at V and 2 bases at J, with 16 bases in the middle. This CDR3 spans 17 amino acids. The germline V gene has CDR1 SNHLY and CDR2 FYNNEI. The CDR3 sequence: CASSDPFQGATNEKLFF. As DNA, the CDR3 is TGTGCCAGCAGTGACCCTTTCCAGGGTGCGACTAATGAAAAACTGTTTTTT.

The J gene is TRBJ2-7, the V gene TRBV9; TRBD1 might be the D (6 bases). Germline values: CDR1 SGDLS, CDR2 YYNGEE. Trimming removed 4 bases at V and 1 base at J, with 15 bases between. This CDR3 has 15 amino acids. CDR3 region: CASSPQGGASYEQYF. The CDR3 nucleotides are TGTGCCAGCAGCCCCCAAGGGGGAGCGTCCTACGAGCAGTACTTC.

The chain combines TRBV27 with TRBJ2-1; 7 bases line up with TRBD1. Trimming at V came to 7 bases and at J to 10 bases, leaving 13 bases not matched to a gene. In germline, CDR1 is MNHEY, CDR2 SMNVEV (reference sequence). This CDR3 spans 14 amino acids. The CDR3 protein is CASTWGTGVGEQFF. CDR3 bases: TGTGCCAGCACCTGGGGAACAGGGGTGGGAGAGCAGTTCTTC.

This clone was observed a few times. J is TRBJ1-2 and V is TRBV6-5; D is possibly TRBD1 (6 bases). Trimming removed 6 bases from V and 3 bases from J, with 11 bases in between. Germline CDR1 and CDR2: MNHEY and SVGAGI. The CDR3 spans 13 residues. The CDR3 DNA follows: TGTGCCAGCAGGTATTCAGGGGACTATGGCTACACCTTC. Protein sequence: CASRYSGDYGYTF.

The rearrangement links TRBV19 to TRBJ2-1; TRBD1 aligns across 9 bases. The CDR3 has 17 amino acids. The germline gives CDR1 LNHDA, CDR2 SQIVND (reference sequence). V trimming: 6 bases; J trimming: 2 bases; junction bases outside the gene matches: 11. CDR3 protein: CASRGGSGQGTYNEQFF. Here the CDR3 DNA reads TGTGCCAGTAGAGGTGGCTCGGGACAGGGTACCTACAATGAGCAGTTCTTC.

The rearrangement links TRBV7-9 to TRBJ1-1, with 7 bases fitting TRBD1. The CDR3 sequence is 14 residues long. Trimming cost V 6 bases and J 6 bases; bases outside gene matches: 10. Germline CDR1 and CDR2: SEHNR and FQNEAQ (reference sequence). DNA of the CDR3: TGTGCCAGCAGTTCTCGACAGGGAAAGGCTGAAGCTTTCTTT. Translated: CASSSRQGKAEAFF. Filled out from reference TRBV7-9 and TRBJ1-1, the complete variable domain reads DTGVSQNPRHKITKRGQNVTFRCDPISEHNRLYWYRQTLGQGPEFLTYFQNEAQLEKSRLLSDRFSAERPKGSFSTLEIQRTEQGDSAMYLCASSSRQGKAEAFFGQGTRLTVV.

The chain joins TRBV6-6 to TRBJ2-2; 7 positions match TRBD2. V shed 0 bases, J shed 5 bases, and the junction held 0 bases outside the gene matches. CDR3 length: 14 amino acids. Germline CDR1 and CDR2: MNHNY and SVGAGI (reference sequence). The CDR3 protein is CASSYSGLTGELFF. Here the CDR3 DNA reads TGTGCCAGCAGTTACTCGGGACTAACCGGGGAGCTGTTTTTT.

The chain uses TRBV21-1 and TRBJ1-3. TRBV21-1 is noted as a pseudogene. The CDR3 sequence is 17 residues long. CDR3 nucleotide sequence: TGTGCCAGCAGCAAGGTTCCGGGAGATCAGGGCGGAAACACCATATATTTT. Translating gives CASSKVPGDQGGNTIYF.

The rearrangement joins TRBV9 to TRBJ2-6; the match to TRBD2 covers 10 bases. CDR3 size: 18 residues. CDR1 is SGDLS and CDR2 is YYNGEE in the germline V gene. The ends lost 2 bases at V and 0 bases at J; junction bases unmatched: 5. The DNA of the CDR3 is TGTGCCAGCAGCGTCGGACTAGCGGAATCCTCTGGGGCCAACGTCCTGACTTTC. It codes for CASSVGLAESSGANVLTF.

The chain carries TRBV6-5 and TRBJ1-2; unclear D gene. The ends were cut back, 6 bases at V and 0 bases at J, with 8 bases in the middle. CDR3 length: 13 residues. The germline gives CDR1 MNHEY, CDR2 SVGAGI. CDR3: CASRTETNYGYTF. The CDR3 nucleotides read TGTGCCAGCAGAACAGAGACTAACTATGGCTACACCTTC.

This rearrangement joins TRBV5-4 to TRBJ1-5; 8 bases line up with TRBD1. The CDR3 length is 14 residues. The trim removed 3 bases at V and 6 bases at J, leaving 5 bases unmatched. CDR1 is SGHNT, CDR2 YYREEE, per germline (reference sequence). Here the CDR3 reads CASSSGGAGQPQHF. Here the CDR3 DNA reads TGTGCCAGCAGCTCAGGGGGCGCAGGTCAGCCCCAGCATTTT.

The chain recombines TRBV4-1 with TRBJ2-7, with 7 nucleotides matching TRBD1. CDR3 length: 15 residues. The germline gives CDR1 MGHRA, CDR2 YSYEKL. With 0 bases clipped from V and 3 bases from J, the junction kept 5 bases outside the gene matches. The CDR3 bases are TGCGCCAGCAGCCAAGATAACAGGGGTCGCTACGAGCAGTACTTC. Protein: CASSQDNRGRYEQYF.

CDR3 sequence reads: CASSTGTDLSGANVLTF. CDR3 in DNA: TGTGCCAGTAGTACCGGGACAGACCTCTCTGGGGCCAACGTCCTGACTTTC. The chain uses TRBV19 and TRBJ2-6; 7 bases align to TRBD1. The germline CDR1 and CDR2 sequences are LNHDA and SQIVND (reference sequence). V lost 4 bases to trimming and J lost 0 bases; unmatched junction nucleotides: 6. The CDR3 covers 17 residues. The entire variable domain, with the rest obtained from reference TRBV19 and TRBJ2-6, is as follows: DGGITQSPKYLFRKEGQNVTLSCEQNLNHDAMYWYRQDPGQGLRLIYYSQIVNDFQKGDIAEGYSVSREKKESFPLTVTSAQKNPTAFYLCASSTGTDLSGANVLTFGAGSRLTVL.

There are many counts of this clone. The V and J genes are TRBV2 and TRBJ1-5; 8 nucleotides line up with TRBD1. Per germline, CDR1 SNHLY and CDR2 FYNNEI. The CDR3 loop spans 16 amino acids. The trim removed 8 bases at V and 3 bases at J, leaving 12 bases unmatched. The DNA of the CDR3 is TGTGCCAGCGCCTCGGGACAGGCGGCCTCCAATCAGCCCCAGCATTTT. Residues: CASASGQAASNQPQHF. Full variable domain (missing parts from reference TRBV2 and TRBJ1-5): EPEVTQTPSHQVTQMGQEVILRCVPISNHLYFYWYRQILGQKVEFLVSFYNNEISEKSEIFDDQFSVERPDGSNFTLKIRSTKLEDSAMYFCASASGQAASNQPQHFGDGTRLSIL.

The chain joins TRBV6-5 to TRBJ1-2, with D possibly being TRBD1 (5 bases). Germline V gene sequence: CDR1 MNHEY, CDR2 SVGAGI. The CDR3 sequence is 14 residues long. V gave up 7 bases and J gave up 7 bases, with 19 bases separating them. The CDR3 protein is CASIPDTERGGYTF. The CDR3 region has the DNA TGTGCCAGCATCCCGGACACGGAGCGGGGTGGCTACACCTTC.

The rearrangement links TRBV30 to TRBJ2-5; 8 positions agree with TRBD1. The CDR3 length is 12 residues. The germline CDR1 and CDR2 sequences are GTSNPN and SVGIG (reference sequence). Trimming took 3 bases from V and 3 from J; bases not matched to a gene: 0. The CDR3 is CAWRDREETQYF. CDR3 DNA: TGTGCCTGGAGGGACAGGGAAGAGACCCAGTACTTC.

The gene calls are TRBV7-8 and TRBJ2-3, with unresolved D. Deletions cut 3 bases from V and 3 bases from J, with 4 bases between. The CDR3 length is 12 residues. Germline CDR1 and CDR2: SGHVS and FQNEAQ. The CDR3 here is CASSFRTDTQYF. The DNA of the CDR3 is TGTGCCAGCAGCTTCCGGACAGATACGCAGTATTTT. Full variable domain (remainder filled in from reference TRBV7-8 and TRBJ2-3): GAGVSQSPRYKVAKRGQDVALRCDPISGHVSLFWYQQALGQGPEFLTYFQNEAQLDKSGLPSDRFFAERPEGSVSTLKIQRTQQEDSAVYLCASSFRTDTQYFGPGTRLTVL.

The rearrangement links TRBV28 to TRBJ1-3; 8 positions match TRBD1. This CDR3 is 15 amino acids long. Germline lookup yields CDR1 MDHEN and CDR2 SYDVKM. V lost 2 bases, J lost 2 bases, and 2 bases stayed unmatched. CDR3 DNA: TGTGCCAGCAGTTTACTACAGGGGGCTGGAAACACCATATATTTT. Residues: CASSLLQGAGNTIYF.

J is TRBJ2-1 and V is TRBV9, with 8 bases that match TRBD2. Germline-derived CDR1 and CDR2 are SGDLS and YYNGEE. V shed 0 bases, J shed 1 base, and the junction held 9 bases outside the gene matches. This CDR3 region has 18 residues. CDR3 DNA sequence: TGTGCCAGCAGCGTAGCACTTTTTGGCGGGGGGTCCTACAATGAGCAGTTCTTC. Its translation is CASSVALFGGGSYNEQFF.

The chain combines TRBV2 with TRBJ2-1; possible D gene TRBD2, 6 bases. The germline gives CDR1 SNHLY, CDR2 FYNNEI. Trimming shortened V by 7 bases and J by 10 bases, and 17 bases separated the two germline ends. The CDR3 is made up of 13 amino acids. The CDR3 coding sequence is TGTGCCAGCATCAAGGAGGGGAGTGACGAGCAGTTCTTC. Amino acid sequence: CASIKEGSDEQFF.

V usage is TRBV5-1 and J usage is TRBJ1-2, with 8 bases that match TRBD1. The junction had 14 bases not matched to a gene; V was cut back by 3 bases and J by 4 bases. This CDR3 has 17 amino acids. Germline CDR1 is SGHRS and CDR2 is YFSETQ. The CDR3 protein is CASSSGTGYPSGYGYTF. DNA for the CDR3: TGCGCCAGCAGCTCGGGGACAGGATATCCGTCGGGCTATGGCTACACCTTC.

The rearrangement uses TRBV19 and TRBJ1-4; no reliable D call. The V gene lost 6 bases and the J gene lost 10 bases, with 12 bases spanning the gap. Germline assignment: CDR1 LNHDA and CDR2 SQIVND (reference sequence). CDR3 size: 12 residues. The CDR3 region is CASSSLPGKLFF. CDR3 coding DNA: TGTGCCAGTAGCTCCCTGCCCGGAAAACTGTTTTTT.

This chain joins TRBV27 and TRBJ2-7; 7 positions agree with TRBD1. CDR3 length: 14 amino acids. J gave up 2 bases and V 6 bases, and 7 bases lay outside the gene matches. CDR1 is MNHEY, CDR2 SMNVEV, per germline (reference sequence). Here the CDR3 DNA reads TGTGCCAGCAGCAGAGACAGGGCCGCCTACGAGCAGTACTTC. Its protein product is CASSRDRAAYEQYF.

A few counts support this clone. The rearrangement links TRBV3-1 (or the pseudogene TRBV3-2) to TRBJ1-1, with 7 positions matching TRBD1. V lost 4 bases, J lost 6 bases, and 11 bases stayed unmatched. Germline V CDR1 and CDR2: LGHDT, YNNKEL (reference sequence). The CDR3 loop spans 15 amino acids. Written as DNA, the CDR3 is TGTGCCAGCAGCCGTAGTCAAGGGACAGCGGCTGAAGCTTTCTTT. Encoded protein: CASSRSQGTAAEAFF.

This clone occurred once. This chain joins TRBV5-1 and TRBJ2-3, with D possibly being TRBD2 (5 bases). Looked up from germline, CDR1 is SGHRS and CDR2 is YFSETQ. The CDR3 contains 15 residues. The V end lost 2 bases, the J end lost 2 bases, and 12 bases lay between the germline ends. CDR3 region: CASSFLSGATDTQYF. The DNA of the CDR3 is TGCGCCAGCAGCTTCTTAAGCGGTGCCACAGATACGCAGTATTTT.

J is TRBJ1-1 and V is TRBV5-4, with unresolved D. V was shortened by 6 bases and J by 5 bases, with 14 bases between the two germline ends. The CDR3 is 13 amino acids. Looked up from germline, CDR1 is SGHNT and CDR2 is YYREEE (reference sequence). CDR3 DNA sequence: TGTGCCAGCAATCGACCGATGGAGACTGAAGCTTTCTTT. Translated: CASNRPMETEAFF.

This chain joins TRBV18 and TRBJ1-1, with D perhaps TRBD1 (6 bases). The V gene's germline CDR1 is KGHSH and CDR2 LQKENI. The CDR3 is 14 residues long. V lost 2 bases to trimming and J lost 2 bases, with 9 bases between them. Here the CDR3 reads CASSPGTHNTEAFF. The CDR3 bases are TGTGCCAGCTCACCAGGGACACATAACACTGAAGCTTTCTTT.

The J gene is TRBJ2-2, the V gene TRBV5-4, with TRBD2 matching 14 bases. V shed 3 bases and J 5 bases; nucleotides not matched to a gene: 9. The CDR3 runs 18 residues. The germline V gene encodes CDR1 SGHNT and CDR2 YYREEE (reference sequence). CDR3 loop: CASSSGLAGGGRTGELFF. Written as DNA, the CDR3 is TGTGCCAGCAGCTCCGGACTAGCGGGGGGTGGGCGTACCGGGGAGCTGTTTTTT.